Listed below are T cell receptor beta chains from one sample, sequenced in a study of blood T cell repertoires in COVID-19. Assay used: immunoSEQ multiplex PCR; TCRdb lists only in-frame clones, some missing. The repertoire has over 150,000 clones, 70% to 85% of them found once; the top ten carry less than 15%. Material: peripheral blood. The receptors come from a human donor in a cohort sampled during active COVID-19. The CDR3 runs from the conserved cysteine through the conserved F or W. A D gene is named only where the DNA matches it firmly. Size is stated for part of the rows, as once, few or many counts, or as a class when the clone is expanded.

clone_size: .; v_call: TRBV19; d_call: TRBD1; j_call: TRBJ2-1; cdr3_aa: CASSGSGTGEDEQFF; cdr3_nt: TGTGCCAGTAGTGGGTCCGGGACAGGGGAGGATGAGCAGTTCTTC
clone_size: .; v_call: TRBV5-1; d_call: TRBD1; j_call: TRBJ2-5; cdr3_aa: CASSSTGRSETQYF; cdr3_nt: TGCGCCAGCAGCTCGACAGGGCGGAGTGAGACCCAGTACTTC
clone_size: .; v_call: TRBV6-5; d_call: .; j_call: TRBJ1-2; cdr3_aa: CASSSLWRDDYGYTF; cdr3_nt: TGTGCCAGCAGTAGTCTTTGGCGGGACGACTATGGCTACACCTTC
clone_size: once; v_call: TRBV7-2; d_call: TRBD2; j_call: TRBJ2-1; cdr3_aa: CASSLSGLAGGCGEQFF; cdr3_nt: TGTGCCAGCAGCCTATCAGGACTAGCGGGAGGTTGCGGTGAGCAGTTCTTC
clone_size: .; v_call: TRBV7-9; d_call: TRBD2; j_call: TRBJ2-7; cdr3_aa: CASSLYSLAESYEQYF; cdr3_nt: TGTGCCAGCAGCTTATATTCCCTAGCGGAGTCCTACGAGCAGTACTTC
clone_size: .; v_call: TRBV28; d_call: TRBD1; j_call: TRBJ2-7; cdr3_aa: CASSLSGQGLYEQYF; cdr3_nt: TGTGCCAGCAGTTTATCGGGACAGGGGTTATACGAGCAGTACTTC
clone_size: .; v_call: TRBV30; d_call: .; j_call: TRBJ2-7; cdr3_aa: CAWSVRGYPYEQYF; cdr3_nt: TGTGCCTGGAGTGTACGGGGGTACCCCTACGAGCAGTACTTC
clone_size: .; v_call: TRBV11-2; d_call: TRBD2; j_call: TRBJ2-1; cdr3_aa: CASSLAFTLSGSVDEQFF; cdr3_nt: TGTGCCAGCAGCTTAGCCTTTACACTTAGCGGGAGTGTAGATGAGCAGTTCTTC
clone_size: .; v_call: TRBV7-9; d_call: TRBD1; j_call: TRBJ2-3; cdr3_aa: CASSDRDSTDTQYF; cdr3_nt: TGTGCCAGCAGCGACAGGGATAGCACAGATACGCAGTATTTT
clone_size: .; v_call: TRBV5-6; d_call: .; j_call: TRBJ2-1; cdr3_aa: CASSTTNDEQFF; cdr3_nt: TGTGCCAGCAGCACAACAAACGATGAGCAGTTCTTC
clone_size: .; v_call: TRBV6-5; d_call: .; j_call: TRBJ1-1; cdr3_aa: CASTRAGTLEAFF; cdr3_nt: TGTGCCAGCACCCGCGCGGGGACCCTTGAAGCTTTCTTT
clone_size: .; v_call: TRBV28; d_call: .; j_call: TRBJ1-2; cdr3_aa: CASSPGHGAYGYTF; cdr3_nt: TGTGCCAGCAGCCCGGGACACGGGGCGTATGGCTACACCTTC
clone_size: .; v_call: TRBV18; d_call: TRBD1; j_call: TRBJ1-2; cdr3_aa: CASSAGTGYGYTF; cdr3_nt: TGTGCCAGCTCAGCCGGGACAGGCTATGGCTACACCTTC
clone_size: .; v_call: TRBV19; d_call: TRBD1; j_call: TRBJ1-3; cdr3_aa: CASSIGQGVGNTIYF; cdr3_nt: TGTGCCAGTAGTATTGGCCAGGGGGTCGGAAACACCATATATTTT
clone_size: .; v_call: TRBV29-1; d_call: TRBD2; j_call: TRBJ2-7; cdr3_aa: CSVVLAGVEQYF; cdr3_nt: TGCAGCGTTGTTCTAGCGGGAGTCGAGCAGTACTTC
clone_size: few; v_call: TRBV7-8; d_call: TRBD2; j_call: TRBJ2-5; cdr3_aa: CASRRTSGIQETQYF; cdr3_nt: TGTGCCAGCAGAAGGACTAGCGGGATACAAGAGACCCAGTACTTC
clone_size: .; v_call: TRBV28; d_call: .; j_call: TRBJ2-5; cdr3_aa: CASSLLSGGETQYF; cdr3_nt: TGTGCCAGCAGTTTACTTAGCGGAGGAGAGACCCAGTACTTC
clone_size: .; v_call: TRBV29-1; d_call: TRBD1; j_call: TRBJ1-4; cdr3_aa: CSVVTGDNEKLFF; cdr3_nt: TGCAGCGTTGTTACAGGGGACAATGAAAAACTGTTTTTT
clone_size: few; v_call: TRBV6-5; d_call: .; j_call: TRBJ1-5; cdr3_aa: CASRNSGSSNQPQHF; cdr3_nt: TGTGCCAGCAGAAACTCCGGGTCGTCAAATCAGCCCCAGCATTTT
clone_size: .; v_call: TRBV11-2; d_call: .; j_call: TRBJ2-5; cdr3_aa: CASSLEPGRIQETQYF; cdr3_nt: TGTGCCAGCAGCTTAGAACCGGGTAGAATCCAAGAGACCCAGTACTTC
clone_size: .; v_call: TRBV2; d_call: TRBD1; j_call: TRBJ2-7; cdr3_aa: CASSAGTGGEQYF; cdr3_nt: TGTGCCAGCAGCGCGGGAACAGGGGGAGAGCAGTACTTC
clone_size: .; v_call: TRBV30; d_call: TRBD1; j_call: TRBJ1-1; cdr3_aa: CARDLWTGVGTEAFF; cdr3_nt: TGTGCCCGTGACTTATGGACAGGGGTAGGCACTGAAGCTTTCTTT
clone_size: .; v_call: TRBV19; d_call: .; j_call: TRBJ1-1; cdr3_aa: CASSMGSEAFF; cdr3_nt: TGTGCCAGTAGTATGGGCAGTGAAGCTTTCTTT
clone_size: .; v_call: TRBV5-6; d_call: .; j_call: TRBJ2-5; cdr3_aa: CASSWTNRETQYF; cdr3_nt: TGTGCCAGCAGCTGGACTAACCGGGAGACCCAGTACTTC
clone_size: .; v_call: TRBV28; d_call: .; j_call: TRBJ1-5; cdr3_aa: CASSQTPYQPQHF; cdr3_nt: TGTGCCAGCAGTCAGACACCCTATCAGCCCCAGCATTTT
clone_size: .; v_call: TRBV5-5; d_call: .; j_call: TRBJ1-4; cdr3_aa: CASSPYTGRGGGEKLFF; cdr3_nt: TGTGCCAGCAGCCCCTACACAGGGAGGGGCGGGGGTGAAAAACTGTTTTTT
clone_size: .; v_call: TRBV24-1; d_call: TRBD1; j_call: TRBJ1-5; cdr3_aa: CATSSSGQGANQPQHF; cdr3_nt: TGTGCCACCAGTTCCTCCGGACAGGGGGCAAATCAGCCCCAGCATTTT
clone_size: .; v_call: TRBV11-2; d_call: TRBD1; j_call: TRBJ1-6; cdr3_aa: CASSLNPGQGGSPLHF; cdr3_nt: TGTGCCAGCAGCTTAAACCCAGGACAGGGCGGTTCACCCCTCCACTTT
clone_size: .; v_call: TRBV7-9; d_call: TRBD1; j_call: TRBJ2-5; cdr3_aa: CASSPPRTGGETQYF; cdr3_nt: TGTGCCAGCAGCCCCCCCCGGACAGGCGGGGAGACCCAGTACTTC
clone_size: .; v_call: TRBV19; d_call: TRBD2; j_call: TRBJ2-7; cdr3_aa: CASSIVGGASGRAEQYF; cdr3_nt: TGTGCCAGTAGTATTGTCGGTGGGGCTAGCGGGAGGGCCGAGCAGTACTTC
clone_size: .; v_call: TRBV18; d_call: TRBD2; j_call: TRBJ2-7; cdr3_aa: CASSPTNSLAGRGYEQYF; cdr3_nt: TGTGCCAGCTCACCAACAAACAGTCTAGCGGGACGAGGCTACGAGCAGTACTTC
clone_size: .; v_call: TRBV2; d_call: TRBD1; j_call: TRBJ1-5; cdr3_aa: CASSEWAGTAQPQHF; cdr3_nt: TGTGCCAGCAGTGAATGGGCCGGGACAGCGCAGCCCCAGCATTTT
clone_size: .; v_call: TRBV2; d_call: .; j_call: TRBJ1-1; cdr3_aa: CASSWGRTNTEAFF; cdr3_nt: TGTGCCAGCAGTTGGGGCCGGACGAACACTGAAGCTTTCTTT
clone_size: .; v_call: TRBV2; d_call: .; j_call: TRBJ1-2; cdr3_aa: CASRRFEQGLFDYGYTF; cdr3_nt: TGTGCCAGCAGAAGATTCGAACAGGGATTGTTTGACTATGGCTACACCTTC
clone_size: .; v_call: TRBV29-1; d_call: .; j_call: TRBJ2-1; cdr3_aa: CSVFQGRDNEQFF; cdr3_nt: TGCAGCGTTTTCCAGGGTCGGGACAATGAGCAGTTCTTC
clone_size: .; v_call: TRBV4-1; d_call: .; j_call: TRBJ2-3; cdr3_aa: CASSQDPRAGVDTQYF; cdr3_nt: TGCGCCAGCAGCCAAGACCCGAGGGCCGGGGTAGATACGCAGTATTTT
clone_size: .; v_call: TRBV5-5; d_call: .; j_call: TRBJ2-7; cdr3_aa: CASSATRQGGEQYF; cdr3_nt: TGTGCCAGCAGCGCGACCCGACAGGGAGGCGAGCAGTACTTC
clone_size: few; v_call: TRBV2; d_call: .; j_call: TRBJ2-5; cdr3_aa: CASVRSGAQETQYF; cdr3_nt: TGTGCCAGCGTCAGGTCTGGGGCACAAGAGACCCAGTACTTC
clone_size: .; v_call: TRBV5-1; d_call: .; j_call: TRBJ2-1; cdr3_aa: CASNLGSGGSYNEQFF; cdr3_nt: TGCGCCAGCAATTTGGGATCAGGGGGGAGCTACAATGAGCAGTTCTTC
clone_size: .; v_call: TRBV15; d_call: .; j_call: TRBJ1-3; cdr3_aa: CATSRDFSGNTIYF; cdr3_nt: TGTGCCACCAGCAGGGACTTCTCTGGAAACACCATATATTTT
clone_size: .; v_call: TRBV7-8; d_call: TRBD2; j_call: TRBJ2-1; cdr3_aa: CASSLAPGLAGEQFF; cdr3_nt: TGTGCCAGCAGCTTAGCCCCGGGACTAGCTGGGGAGCAGTTCTTC
clone_size: .; v_call: TRBV30; d_call: TRBD2; j_call: TRBJ2-3; cdr3_aa: CACTSAQGPDTQYF; cdr3_nt: TGTGCCTGTACTAGCGCGCAGGGACCAGATACGCAGTATTTT
clone_size: .; v_call: TRBV6-6; d_call: .; j_call: TRBJ2-7; cdr3_aa: CASSYRKGGPMEQYF; cdr3_nt: TGTGCCAGCAGTTACCGGAAAGGGGGACCTATGGAGCAGTACTTC